This note documents a single T cell receptor (beta chain) sequence. Its antigen is not identified. TCRdb reprocessed the 5' RACE reads with MiXCR, giving one entry per CDR3 protein. Among fewer than 250,000 distinct CDR3 sequences, about 10% were seen once, and the ten largest hold around a fifth. This record belongs to a study of CD8 T cells in ankylosing spondylitis. Study results and limitations: Disease-linked clones displayed a CD8+ phenotype and appeared relatively rarely in peripheral blood. Some of these motif variants have turned up before, in reports on reactive arthritis synovial fluid and blood.

CDR3 size: 15 residues. Trimming at V came to 5 bases and at J to 9 bases, leaving 13 bases not matched to a gene. Per germline, CDR1 SGHAT and CDR2 FQNNGV. This receptor was taken from a male donor with ankylosing spondylitis or in good health (not recorded which). Sequencing was carried out using blood, either unsorted or a sorted T cell fraction (not recorded which). J is TRBJ2-1 and V is TRBV11-2, with 7 positions matching TRBD1. The CDR3, as DNA: TGTGCCAGCAGCACAGGCCCGGGACAGTGGGTTGAGCAGTTCTTC. Amino acid sequence: CASSTGPGQWVEQFF.